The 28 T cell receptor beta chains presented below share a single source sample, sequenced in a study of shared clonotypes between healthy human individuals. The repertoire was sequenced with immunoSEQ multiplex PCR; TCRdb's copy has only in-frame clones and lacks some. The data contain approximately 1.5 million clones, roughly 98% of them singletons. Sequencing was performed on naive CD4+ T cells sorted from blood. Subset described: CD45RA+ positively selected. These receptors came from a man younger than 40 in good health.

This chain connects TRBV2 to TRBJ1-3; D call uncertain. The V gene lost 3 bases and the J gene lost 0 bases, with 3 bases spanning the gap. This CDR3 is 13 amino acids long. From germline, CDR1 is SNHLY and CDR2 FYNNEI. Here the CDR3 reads CASSDGSGNTIYF. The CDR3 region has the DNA TGTGCCAGCAGTGATGGCTCTGGAAACACCATATATTTT. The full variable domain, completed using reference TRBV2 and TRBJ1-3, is EPEVTQTPSHQVTQMGQEVILRCVPISNHLYFYWYRQILGQKVEFLVSFYNNEISEKSEIFDDQFSVERPDGSNFTLKIRSTKLEDSAMYFCASSDGSGNTIYFGEGSWLTVV.

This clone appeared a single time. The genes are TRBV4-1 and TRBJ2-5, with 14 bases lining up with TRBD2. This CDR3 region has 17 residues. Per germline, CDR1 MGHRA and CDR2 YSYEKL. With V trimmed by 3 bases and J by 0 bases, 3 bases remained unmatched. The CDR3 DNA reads TGCGCCAGCAGCCAGGGACTAGCGGGAGTGAACCAAGAGACCCAGTACTTC. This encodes CASSQGLAGVNQETQYF.

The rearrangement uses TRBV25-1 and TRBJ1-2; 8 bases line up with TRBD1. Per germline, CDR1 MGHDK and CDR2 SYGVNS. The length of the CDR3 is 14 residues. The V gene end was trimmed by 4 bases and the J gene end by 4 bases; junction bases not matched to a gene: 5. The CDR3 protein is CASSGGQASYGYTF. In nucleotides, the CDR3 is TGTGCCAGCAGTGGGGGACAGGCAAGCTATGGCTACACCTTC.

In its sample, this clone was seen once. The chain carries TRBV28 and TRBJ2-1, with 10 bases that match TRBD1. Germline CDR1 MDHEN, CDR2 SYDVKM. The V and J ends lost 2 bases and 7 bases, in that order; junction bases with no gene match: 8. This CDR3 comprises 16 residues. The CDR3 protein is CASSLRQGAVLNEQFF. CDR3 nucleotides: TGTGCCAGCAGTTTAAGACAGGGGGCTGTTTTGAATGAGCAGTTCTTC.

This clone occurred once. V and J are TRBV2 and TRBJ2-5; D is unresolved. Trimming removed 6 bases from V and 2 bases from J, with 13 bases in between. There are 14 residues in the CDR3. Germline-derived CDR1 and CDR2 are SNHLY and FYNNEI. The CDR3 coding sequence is TGTGCCAGCAGCCCCCCAAGCCGGCAAGAGACCCAGTACTTC. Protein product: CASSPPSRQETQYF.

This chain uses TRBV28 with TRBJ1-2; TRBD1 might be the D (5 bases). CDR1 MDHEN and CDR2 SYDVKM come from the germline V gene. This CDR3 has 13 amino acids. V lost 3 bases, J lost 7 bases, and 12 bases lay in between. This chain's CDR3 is CASSFAGTGGYTF. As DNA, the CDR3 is TGTGCCAGCAGTTTCGCCGGGACCGGTGGCTACACCTTC.

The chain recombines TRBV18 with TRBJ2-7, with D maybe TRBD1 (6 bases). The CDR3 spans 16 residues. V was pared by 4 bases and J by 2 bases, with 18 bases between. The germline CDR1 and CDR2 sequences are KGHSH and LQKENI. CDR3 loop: CASSQGVVQGAYEQYF. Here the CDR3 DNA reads TGTGCCAGCTCACAGGGCGTCGTACAGGGAGCCTACGAGCAGTACTTC.

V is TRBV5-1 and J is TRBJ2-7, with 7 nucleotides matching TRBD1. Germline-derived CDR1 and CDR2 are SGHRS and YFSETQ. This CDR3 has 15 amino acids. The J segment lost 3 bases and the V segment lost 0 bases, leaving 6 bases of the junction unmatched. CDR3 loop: CASSLVGGVGYEQYF. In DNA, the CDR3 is TGCGCCAGCAGCTTGGTAGGGGGCGTGGGCTACGAGCAGTACTTC.

CDR3 DNA sequence: TGCGCCAGCAGTGAGTCCGACAGCGAGCAGTACTTC. Translated, it gives CASSESDSEQYF. V usage is TRBV10-1 and J usage is TRBJ2-7; weak D call: TRBD1 (5 bases). From germline, CDR1 is WNHNN and CDR2 SYGVQD (reference sequence). The CDR3 contains 12 residues. V was cut by 0 bases and J by 6 bases, with 6 bases left in between.

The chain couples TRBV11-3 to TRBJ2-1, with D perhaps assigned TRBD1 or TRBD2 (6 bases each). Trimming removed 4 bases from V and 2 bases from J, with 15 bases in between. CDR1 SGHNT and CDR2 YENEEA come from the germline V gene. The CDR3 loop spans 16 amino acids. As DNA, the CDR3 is TGTGCCAGCAGCTCCCGTTTGGGGGGCGCCTACAATGAGCAGTTCTTC. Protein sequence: CASSSRLGGAYNEQFF.

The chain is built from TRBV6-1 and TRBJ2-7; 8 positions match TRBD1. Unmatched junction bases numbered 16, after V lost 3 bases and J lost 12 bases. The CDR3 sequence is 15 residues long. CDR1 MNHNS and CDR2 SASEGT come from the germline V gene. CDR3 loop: CASSESGTGTFLRYF. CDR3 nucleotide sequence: TGTGCCAGCAGTGAGTCCGGGACAGGCACATTTCTCAGGTACTTC.

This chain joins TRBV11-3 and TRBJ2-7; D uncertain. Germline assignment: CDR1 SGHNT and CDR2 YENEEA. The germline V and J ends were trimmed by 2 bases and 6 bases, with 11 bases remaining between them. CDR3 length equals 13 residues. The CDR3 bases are TGTGCCAGCAGCTTATCAGTAGTGAGCGAGCAGTACTTC. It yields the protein CASSLSVVSEQYF.

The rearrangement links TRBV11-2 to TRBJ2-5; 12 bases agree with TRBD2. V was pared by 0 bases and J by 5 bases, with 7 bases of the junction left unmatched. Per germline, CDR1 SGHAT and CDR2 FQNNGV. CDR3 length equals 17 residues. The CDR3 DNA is TGTGCCAGCAGCTTAGAGCCCCCTAGCGGGAGGGGGGAGACCCAGTACTTC. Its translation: CASSLEPPSGRGETQYF.

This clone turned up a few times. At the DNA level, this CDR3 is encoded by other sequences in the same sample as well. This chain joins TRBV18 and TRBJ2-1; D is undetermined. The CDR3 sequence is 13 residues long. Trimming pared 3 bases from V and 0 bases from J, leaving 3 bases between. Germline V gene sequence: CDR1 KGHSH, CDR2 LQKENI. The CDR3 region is CASSPPSYNEQFF. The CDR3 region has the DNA TGTGCCAGCTCACCCCCCTCCTACAATGAGCAGTTCTTC. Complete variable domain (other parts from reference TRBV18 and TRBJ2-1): NAGVMQNPRHLVRRRGQEARLRCSPMKGHSHVYWYRQLPEEGLKFMVYLQKENIIDESGMPKERFSAEFPKEGPSILRIQQVVRGDSAAYFCASSPPSYNEQFFGPGTRLTVL.

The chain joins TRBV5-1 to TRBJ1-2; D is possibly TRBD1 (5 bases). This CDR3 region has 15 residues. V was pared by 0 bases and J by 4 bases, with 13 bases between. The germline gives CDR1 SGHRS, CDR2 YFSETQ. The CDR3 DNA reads TGCGCCAGCAGCTTGGTCCGGGCGCAGGGCTATGGCTACACCTTC. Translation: CASSLVRAQGYGYTF. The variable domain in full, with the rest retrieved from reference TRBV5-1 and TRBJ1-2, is KAGVTQTPRYLIKTRGQQVTLSCSPISGHRSVSWYQQTPGQGLQFLFEYFSETQRNKGNFPGRFSGRQFSNSRSEMNVSTLELGDSALYLCASSLVRAQGYGYTFGSGTRLTVV.

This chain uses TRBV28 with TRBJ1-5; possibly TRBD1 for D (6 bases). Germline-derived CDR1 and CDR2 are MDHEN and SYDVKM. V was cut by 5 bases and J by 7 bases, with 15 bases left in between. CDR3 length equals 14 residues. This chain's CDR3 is CASSPKGVDQPQHF. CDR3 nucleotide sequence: TGTGCCAGCAGTCCCAAGGGGGTTGACCAGCCCCAGCATTTT.

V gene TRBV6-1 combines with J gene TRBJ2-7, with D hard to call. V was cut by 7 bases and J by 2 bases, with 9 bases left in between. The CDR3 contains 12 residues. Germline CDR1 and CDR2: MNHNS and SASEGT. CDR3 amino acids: CASMYHAYEQYF. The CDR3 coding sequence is TGTGCCAGCATGTATCATGCCTACGAGCAGTACTTC.

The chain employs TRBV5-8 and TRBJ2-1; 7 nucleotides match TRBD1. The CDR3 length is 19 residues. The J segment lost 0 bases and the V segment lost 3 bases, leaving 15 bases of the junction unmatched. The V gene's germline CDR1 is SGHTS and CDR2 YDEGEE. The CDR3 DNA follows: TGTGCCAGCAGCTGGGAGACAGGGAGAGGCCTAAGCTCCTACAATGAGCAGTTCTTC. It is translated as CASSWETGRGLSSYNEQFF.

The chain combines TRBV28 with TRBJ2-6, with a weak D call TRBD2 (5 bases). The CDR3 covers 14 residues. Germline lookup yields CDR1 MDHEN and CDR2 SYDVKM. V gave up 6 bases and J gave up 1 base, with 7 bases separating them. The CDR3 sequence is CASSWRSGANVLTF. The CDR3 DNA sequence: TGTGCCAGCAGCTGGAGGTCTGGGGCCAACGTCCTGACTTTC.

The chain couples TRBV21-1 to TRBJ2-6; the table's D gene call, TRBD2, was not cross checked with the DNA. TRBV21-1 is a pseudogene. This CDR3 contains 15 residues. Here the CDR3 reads CASSKVEGSANVLTF. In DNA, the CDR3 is TGTGCCAGCAGCAAAGTTGAGGGTTCGGCCAACGTCCTGACTTTC.

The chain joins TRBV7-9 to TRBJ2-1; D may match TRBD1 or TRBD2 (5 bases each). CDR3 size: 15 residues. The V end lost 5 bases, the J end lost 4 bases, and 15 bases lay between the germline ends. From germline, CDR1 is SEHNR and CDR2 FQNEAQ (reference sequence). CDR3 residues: CASSAAGTKYNEQFF. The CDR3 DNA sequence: TGTGCCAGCAGCGCAGCCGGGACCAAGTACAATGAGCAGTTCTTC. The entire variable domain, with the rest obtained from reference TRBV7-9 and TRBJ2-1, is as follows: DTGVSQNPRHKITKRGQNVTFRCDPISEHNRLYWYRQTLGQGPEFLTYFQNEAQLEKSRLLSDRFSAERPKGSFSTLEIQRTEQGDSAMYLCASSAAGTKYNEQFFGPGTRLTVL.

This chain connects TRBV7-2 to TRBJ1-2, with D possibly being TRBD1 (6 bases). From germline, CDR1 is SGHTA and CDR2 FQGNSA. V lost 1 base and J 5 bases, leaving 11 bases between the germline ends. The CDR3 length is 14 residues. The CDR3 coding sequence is TGTGCCAGCAGCTTAGACAGGGTTTCTTATGGCTACACCTTC. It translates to CASSLDRVSYGYTF.

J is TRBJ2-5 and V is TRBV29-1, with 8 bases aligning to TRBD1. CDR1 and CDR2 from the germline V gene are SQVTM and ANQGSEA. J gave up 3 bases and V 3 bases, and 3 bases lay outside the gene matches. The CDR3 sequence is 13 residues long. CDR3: CSVDGTGKETQYF. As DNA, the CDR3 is TGCAGCGTTGACGGGACAGGAAAAGAGACCCAGTACTTC.

Here the CDR3 reads CASSFPQLGLAGHTGELFF. CDR3 DNA: TGTGCCAGCAGTTTCCCTCAGCTAGGACTAGCGGGGCACACCGGGGAGCTGTTTTTT. This chain links TRBV28 with TRBJ2-2; TRBD2 aligns across 12 bases. The CDR3 runs to 19 residues. Per germline, CDR1 MDHEN and CDR2 SYDVKM. J gave up 3 bases and V 3 bases, and 11 bases lay outside the gene matches.

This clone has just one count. Here the CDR3 DNA reads TGTGCCAGTAGGAAGGGGCGCAACACCGGGGAGCTGTTTTTT. Translated: CASRKGRNTGELFF. The chain has TRBV19 and TRBJ2-2, with D possibly TRBD1 on 5 matching bases. Trimming left V 6 bases short and J 2 bases short, with 10 bases between. The CDR3 spans 14 residues. CDR1 and CDR2 (germline): LNHDA, SQIVND (reference sequence). Filled out from reference TRBV19 and TRBJ2-2, the complete variable domain reads DGGITQSPKYLFRKEGQNVTLSCEQNLNHDAMYWYRQDPGQGLRLIYYSQIVNDFQKGDIAEGYSVSREKKESFPLTVTSAQKNPTAFYLCASRKGRNTGELFFGEGSRLTVL.

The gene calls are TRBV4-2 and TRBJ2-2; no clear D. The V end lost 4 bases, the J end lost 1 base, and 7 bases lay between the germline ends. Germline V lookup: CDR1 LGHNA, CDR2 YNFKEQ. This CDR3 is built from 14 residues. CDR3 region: CASSRTENTGELFF. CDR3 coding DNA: TGTGCCAGCAGCCGTACGGAGAACACCGGGGAGCTGTTTTTT.

The DNA of the CDR3 is TGTGCCAGTACCGCGACAGGGTCGGCTGAAAAACTGTTTTTT. Amino acid sequence: CASTATGSAEKLFF. This chain joins TRBV19 and TRBJ1-4, with 7 bases lining up with TRBD1. The ends lost 7 bases at V and 7 bases at J; junction bases unmatched: 9. CDR1 is LNHDA, CDR2 SQIVND, per germline (reference sequence). The CDR3 runs 14 residues. Together with reference TRBV19 and TRBJ1-4, the CDR3 gives the full variable domain: DGGITQSPKYLFRKEGQNVTLSCEQNLNHDAMYWYRQDPGQGLRLIYYSQIVNDFQKGDIAEGYSVSREKKESFPLTVTSAQKNPTAFYLCASTATGSAEKLFFGSGTQLSVL.

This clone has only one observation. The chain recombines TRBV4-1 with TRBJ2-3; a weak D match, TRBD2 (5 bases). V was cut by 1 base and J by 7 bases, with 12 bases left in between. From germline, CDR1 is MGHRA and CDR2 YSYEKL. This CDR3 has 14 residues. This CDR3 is CASSQAGSINTQYF. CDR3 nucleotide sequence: TGCGCCAGCAGCCAAGCTGGGAGTATCAATACGCAGTATTTT.